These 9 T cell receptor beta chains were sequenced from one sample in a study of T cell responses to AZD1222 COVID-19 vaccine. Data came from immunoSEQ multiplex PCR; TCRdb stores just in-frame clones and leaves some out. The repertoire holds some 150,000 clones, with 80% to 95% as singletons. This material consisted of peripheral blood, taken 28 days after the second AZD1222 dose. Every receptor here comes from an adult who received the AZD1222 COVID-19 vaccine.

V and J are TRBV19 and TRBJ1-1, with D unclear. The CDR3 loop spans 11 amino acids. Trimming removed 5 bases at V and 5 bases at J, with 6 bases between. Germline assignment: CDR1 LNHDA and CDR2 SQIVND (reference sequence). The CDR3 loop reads CASSQRTEAFF. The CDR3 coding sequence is TGTGCCAGTAGTCAAAGGACTGAAGCTTTCTTT.

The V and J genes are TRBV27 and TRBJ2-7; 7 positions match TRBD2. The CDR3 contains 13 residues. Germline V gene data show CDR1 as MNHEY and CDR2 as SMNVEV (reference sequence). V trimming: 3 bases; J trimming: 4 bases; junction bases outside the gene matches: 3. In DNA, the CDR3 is TGTGCCAGCAGTTTGACTAGCCGATACGAGCAGTACTTC. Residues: CASSLTSRYEQYF.

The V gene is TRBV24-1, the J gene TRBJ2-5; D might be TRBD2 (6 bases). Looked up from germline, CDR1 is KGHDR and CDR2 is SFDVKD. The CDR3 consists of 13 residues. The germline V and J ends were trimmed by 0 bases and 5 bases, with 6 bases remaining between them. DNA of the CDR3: TGTGCCACCAGTGATTTGGGGGGGGAGACCCAGTACTTC. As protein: CATSDLGGETQYF.

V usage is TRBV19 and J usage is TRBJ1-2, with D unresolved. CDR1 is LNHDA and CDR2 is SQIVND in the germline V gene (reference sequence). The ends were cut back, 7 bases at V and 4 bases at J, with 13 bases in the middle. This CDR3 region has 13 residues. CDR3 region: CASTALRGYGYTF. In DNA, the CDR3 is TGTGCCAGTACGGCCCTCCGTGGCTATGGCTACACCTTC.

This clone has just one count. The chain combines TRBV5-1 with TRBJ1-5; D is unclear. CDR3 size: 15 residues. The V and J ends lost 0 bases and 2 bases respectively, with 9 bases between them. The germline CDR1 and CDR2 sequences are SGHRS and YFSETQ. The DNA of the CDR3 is TGCGCCAGCAGCTTGGATTTAGGCCGCAATCAGCCCCAGCATTTT. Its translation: CASSLDLGRNQPQHF.

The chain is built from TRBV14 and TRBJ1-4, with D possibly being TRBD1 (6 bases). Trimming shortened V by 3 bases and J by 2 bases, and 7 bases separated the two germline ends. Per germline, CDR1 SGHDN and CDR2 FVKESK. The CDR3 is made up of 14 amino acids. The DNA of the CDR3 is TGTGCCAGCAGCCACAGGGGTACTAATGAAAAACTGTTTTTT. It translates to CASSHRGTNEKLFF.

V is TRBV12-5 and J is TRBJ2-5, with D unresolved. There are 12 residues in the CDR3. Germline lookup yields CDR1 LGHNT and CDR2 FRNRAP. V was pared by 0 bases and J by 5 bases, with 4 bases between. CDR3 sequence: CASGLVTETQYF. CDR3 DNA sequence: TGTGCTAGTGGTTTGGTAACGGAGACCCAGTACTTC.

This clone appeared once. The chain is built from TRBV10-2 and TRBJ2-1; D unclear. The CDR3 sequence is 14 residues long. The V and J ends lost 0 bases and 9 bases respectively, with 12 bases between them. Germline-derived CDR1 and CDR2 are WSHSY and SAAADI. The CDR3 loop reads CASSESPSRIEQFF. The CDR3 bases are TGCGCCAGCAGTGAGTCCCCCTCGAGGATTGAGCAGTTCTTC.

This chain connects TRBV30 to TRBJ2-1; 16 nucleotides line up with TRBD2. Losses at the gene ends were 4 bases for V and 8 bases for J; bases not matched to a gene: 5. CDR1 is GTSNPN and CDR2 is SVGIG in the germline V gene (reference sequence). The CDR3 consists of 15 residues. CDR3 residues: CAWTEGLAGGDEQFF. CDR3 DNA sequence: TGTGCCTGGACCGAGGGACTAGCGGGAGGGGATGAGCAGTTCTTC.